A single sample gave rise to the 27 T cell receptor beta chains below, sequenced in a study of T cells in women clearing cervical HPV infection. Sequenced by immunoSEQ multiplex PCR; TCRdb stores in-frame clones only, minus some. The specimen's table records about 31,000 clones. The specimen was blood buffy coat. The origin of the receptors is a woman aged 18 to 75 with a cervical HPV16 infection that either progressed to CIN3+ or cleared (not recorded which).

As regards this clone: The read terminates 3 residues ahead of where the CDR3 ends, so the germline J gene completes it. This chain links TRBV15 with TRBJ1-1; 7 bases line up with TRBD1. Germline CDR1 is LNHNV and CDR2 is YYDKDF (reference sequence). The CDR3 is 13 amino acids. The CDR3 spells CATSRDFEGAAFF. The sequenced part of the CDR3 DNA is TGTGCCACCAGCAGAGATTTTGAGGGGGCG.

On this clone itself: Coverage ceases 3 residues before the CDR3 finishes, and the germline J gene fills in the end. The chain employs TRBV7-2 and TRBJ1-5; perhaps TRBD1 as D (6 bases). Germline-derived CDR1 and CDR2 are SGHTA and FQGNSA. V was clipped by 2 bases and J by 1 base, with 9 bases between them. The CDR3 covers 15 residues. CDR3 DNA, as far as it was read: TGTGCCAGCAGCTTATTGGGGGCAAGCAATCAGCCC. This gives the protein CASSLLGASNQP. The full CDR3 reads CASSLLGASNQPQHF.

CDR3 protein: CASTYWDSYNYGQYF. The DNA read from the CDR3 is TGTGCCAGTACCTATTGGGACAGCTATAACTATGGT. The rearrangement uses TRBV19 and TRBJ2-4; 7 bases fit TRBD1. The read ends 3 residues before the CDR3 terminus; that terminus is restored from the germline J gene. Germline lookup yields CDR1 LNHDA and CDR2 SQIVND (reference sequence). There are 15 residues in the CDR3.

As for this clone: Read sequence stops 3 residues before the CDR3 end, and the germline J gene provides the missing end. The V call is TRBV20-1, the J call TRBJ1-1; D perhaps matches TRBD1 (5 bases). The CDR3 sequence is 15 residues long. Germline V gene lookup returns CDR1 DFQATT and CDR2 SNEGSKA (reference sequence). V lost 8 bases and J lost 2, with 21 bases in between. Here the CDR3 reads CSQMEIRQTNTEAFF. CDR3 bases read: TGCAGTCAAATGGAGATACGACAGACTAACACTGAA.

About this clone: The read falls 3 residues short of the CDR3 end, and the missing part is taken from the germline J gene. This chain links TRBV19 with TRBJ1-1; 7 positions match TRBD1. Trimming took 5 bases from V and 0 from J; bases not matched to a gene: 12. This CDR3 has 17 residues. In germline, CDR1 is LNHDA, CDR2 SQIVND (reference sequence). The CDR3 bases that were read are TGTGCCAGTAGTCCCTTGACAGGGCGAAAGTTGAACACTGAA. This translates into CASSPLTGRKLNTE. The CDR3, in full, reads CASSPLTGRKLNTEAFF.

As concerns this clone: A junction boundary mismatches the germline segment, possibly from a read error. Read data end 3 residues before the CDR3 end; the end is taken from the germline J gene. Additional DNA sequences in this sample encode the identical CDR3. The chain couples TRBV20-1 to TRBJ1-6, with D tentatively TRBD1 (5 bases). This CDR3 has 14 amino acids. Germline CDR1 DFQATT, CDR2 SNEGSKA (reference sequence). Here the CDR3 reads CSASTRGNNSPLHF. The CDR3 bases that were read are TGCAGTGCCTCGACCCGGGGGAACAATTCGCCC.

A word on this clone: The read gets to within 3 residues of the CDR3 end, and the germline J gene fills in the rest. V gene TRBV18 combines with J gene TRBJ2-7; 8 bases fit TRBD2. The V segment lost 3 bases and the J segment 3 bases; nucleotides outside the gene matches: 7. Germline V lookup: CDR1 KGHSH, CDR2 LQKENI. The CDR3 sequence is 15 residues long. The CDR3 loop reads CASSPGRGASYEQYF. The DNA read from the CDR3 is TGTGCCAGCTCACCGGGGCGGGGGGCTAGCTACGAG.

Regarding this clone: The read ends 3 residues before the CDR3 terminus; that terminus is restored from the germline J gene. This sequence joins TRBV13 and TRBJ2-7; 13 nucleotides match TRBD2. Germline trimming cut 1 base from V and 3 bases from J; bases unmatched to any gene: 6. The CDR3 has 17 residues. Germline V lookup: CDR1 PRHDT, CDR2 FYEKMQ (reference sequence). The CDR3 sequence is CASSLVGLAGEDYEQYF. The CDR3 bases that were read are TGTGCCAGCAGCTTAGTTGGACTAGCGGGAGAGGACTACGAG.

About this clone: The read finishes 3 residues shy of the CDR3 end, and the germline J gene is used to complete it. The genes are TRBV6-2 or TRBV6-3 and TRBJ1-2; TRBD1 is a possible D gene (5 bases). This CDR3 has 13 amino acids. Germline assignment: CDR1 MNHEY and CDR2 SVGEGT. CDR3: CASGTSSYNDYTF. CDR3 DNA, as far as it was read: TGTGCCAGTGGGACTAGCTCCTACAATGAC.

Notes on this clone: The read stops 3 residues short of the end of the CDR3; the missing end is completed from the germline J gene. Other DNA variants within this sample encode the same CDR3. The chain joins TRBV5-1 to TRBJ1-3; TRBD1 might be the D (5 bases). The CDR3 loop spans 17 amino acids. V was shortened by 0 bases and J by 0 bases, with 13 bases between the two germline ends. Per the germline V gene, CDR1 is SGHRS and CDR2 is YFSETQ. The CDR3 is CASSLGGQGLSGNTIYF. CDR3 DNA (partial): TGCGCCAGCAGCTTGGGGGGTCAGGGCCTCTCTGGAAACACC.

Comments on this clone: Read coverage stops 3 residues before the CDR3 terminus; the germline J gene supplies the remainder. This chain links TRBV7-2 with TRBJ1-2, with TRBD1 matching 7 bases. From germline, CDR1 is SGHTA and CDR2 FQGNSA. This CDR3 region has 16 residues. The CDR3 DNA, read in part, is TGTGCCAGCAGCTTAGCGCTAACAGGGGCATCCTACGAC. This translates into CASSLALTGASYD. The whole CDR3 region reads CASSLALTGASYDYTF.

In regard to this clone: Read coverage stops 3 residues before the CDR3 terminus; the germline J gene supplies the remainder. The V gene is TRBV18, the J gene TRBJ2-1; 11 nucleotides line up with TRBD2. After removal of 6 bases from V and 7 bases from J, the junction contained 11 bases not matched to a gene. CDR1 and CDR2 (germline): KGHSH, LQKENI. The CDR3 consists of 16 residues. The covered CDR3 bases are TGTGCCAGCTCCCCAGTAGCGGGAGGGCCAGGGAATGAG. It is translated as CASSPVAGGPGNE. The entire CDR3 protein reads CASSPVAGGPGNEQFF. The variable domain in full, with the rest retrieved from reference TRBV18 and TRBJ2-1, is NAGVMQNPRHLVRRRGQEARLRCSPMKGHSHVYWYRQLPEEGLKFMVYLQKENIIDESGMPKERFSAEFPKEGPSILRIQQVVRGDSAAYFCASSPVAGGPGNEQFFGPGTRLTVL.

To note about this clone: The read finishes 3 residues shy of the CDR3 end, and the germline J gene is used to complete it. V usage is TRBV5-1 and J usage is TRBJ2-4; 10 bases match TRBD2. Looked up from germline, CDR1 is SGHRS and CDR2 is YFSETQ. The CDR3 loop spans 15 amino acids. The CDR3 sequence is CASSLSGTSVETQYF. The sequenced CDR3 bases are TGCGCCAGCAGTTTGAGCGGGACTAGCGTAGAGACT.

The CDR3 DNA, read in part, is TGTGCCAGCAATCACTACGGCCGCCAAGAGACG. Translating it yields CASNHYGRQET. The CDR3 in its entirety is CASNHYGRQETQYF. The V call is TRBV2, the J call TRBJ2-3; D is undetermined. The missing CDR3 end, 3 residues past where the read stops, is filled in from the germline J gene. Per germline, CDR1 SNHLY and CDR2 FYNNEI. The CDR3 is 14 amino acids.

To note about this clone: The read ends 3 residues before the CDR3 terminus; that terminus is restored from the germline J gene. The chain has TRBV2 and TRBJ2-2; the match to TRBD1 covers 8 bases. The germline gives CDR1 SNHLY, CDR2 FYNNEI. The CDR3 consists of 15 residues. The sequenced part of the CDR3 DNA is TGTGCCAGCAGTTCCAGGGGGCAGAGGAATTCACCG. It is translated as CASSSRGQRNSP. The full-length CDR3 reads as CASSSRGQRNSPLFF. Full variable domain (rest looked up from reference TRBV2 and TRBJ2-2): EPEVTQTPSHQVTQMGQEVILRCVPISNHLYFYWYRQILGQKVEFLVSFYNNEISEKSEIFDDQFSVERPDGSNFTLKIRSTKLEDSAMYFCASSSRGQRNSPLFFGEGSRLTVL.

Comment on this clone: The CDR3 end falls 3 residues outside the read, so it is completed with the germline J gene. The rearrangement joins TRBV30 to TRBJ1-5, with a weak D call TRBD1 (5 bases). The V end was cut by 2 bases, the J end by 9 bases, with 17 bases between. Germline values: CDR1 GTSNPN, CDR2 SVGIG (reference sequence). This CDR3 is 14 amino acids long. The CDR3 loop is CAWSPGGTEVPQHF. The CDR3 DNA, read in part, is TGTGCCTGGAGTCCTGGGGGGACCGAGGTGCCC. The full variable domain, in which reference TRBV30 and TRBJ1-5 provide the parts outside the CDR3, is SQTIHQWPATLVQPVGSPLSLECTVEGTSNPNLYWYRQAAGRGLQLLFYSVGIGQISSEVPQNLSASRPQDRQFILSSKKLLLSDSGFYLCAWSPGGTEVPQHFGDGTRLSIL.

About this clone: The read terminates 3 residues before the CDR3 end, so the remaining end is supplied by the germline J gene. The gene calls are TRBV6-1 and TRBJ1-2; possible D gene TRBD1, 6 bases. The germline gives CDR1 MNHNS, CDR2 SASEGT. The CDR3 spans 15 residues. The CDR3 bases that were read are TGTGCCAGCAGTGACGGGCAGGGGAGGCGCTACGAC. Its translation is CASSDGQGRRYD. The whole CDR3 sequence reads CASSDGQGRRYDYTF.

To note about this clone: Read data end 3 residues before the CDR3 end; the end is taken from the germline J gene. Distinct nucleotide sequences in the sample also encode this CDR3. The gene calls are TRBV15 and TRBJ2-2; D may be TRBD1 (6 bases). The germline V gene has CDR1 LNHNV and CDR2 YYDKDF (reference sequence). This CDR3 has 16 residues. V was pared by 0 bases and J by 5 bases, with 13 bases between. The CDR3 sequence is CATSRDSGQLTGELFF. The CDR3 DNA, read in part, is TGTGCCACCAGCAGAGACAGTGGACAGCTTACCGGGGAG.

Of note for this clone: The CDR3 goes on 3 residues after the read ends, and that part is filled in from the germline J gene. The chain has TRBV2 and TRBJ1-6; a possible D gene is TRBD1 (5 bases). The CDR3 is 17 residues long. CDR1 SNHLY and CDR2 FYNNEI come from the germline V gene. Trimming shortened V by 2 bases and J by 7 bases, and 18 bases separated the two germline ends. CDR3 loop: CASSEYGGGRTNSPLHF. CDR3 DNA, as far as it was read: TGTGCCAGCAGTGAATATGGCGGAGGGCGGACAAATTCACCC.

Points on this clone: Sequence at one end of the junction differs from germline and may be a read error. The DNA ends 3 residues before the CDR3 does, and the rest of the CDR3 is filled in from the germline J gene. This sample includes further DNA sequences coding for the same CDR3. V usage is TRBV5-5 and J usage is TRBJ1-3; 9 nucleotides line up with TRBD1. Germline loops: CDR1 SGHKS, CDR2 YYEKEE (reference sequence). This CDR3 contains 15 residues. The CDR3 loop is CASSSTGGTGNTIYF. The CDR3 bases that were read are TGTGCCAGCAGCTCGACAGGGGGGACTGGAAACACT.

Comment on this clone: The junction departs from the called germline gene at one end, perhaps through a read error. The read ends 3 residues early relative to the CDR3; the germline J gene fills the gap. The same CDR3 is also encoded by other DNA sequences in this sample. J is TRBJ1-3 and V is TRBV18; D uncertain. The length of the CDR3 is 15 residues. Germline V gives CDR1 KGHSH, CDR2 LQKENI. The CDR3 spells CASSSVQASGNTIYF. The covered CDR3 bases are TGTGCCAGCTCAAGTGTTCAGGCCTCTGGAAACACA. Based on the CDR3 plus reference TRBV18 and TRBJ1-3, the full variable domain is NAGVMQNPRHLVRRRGQEARLRCSPMKGHSHVYWYRQLPEEGLKFMVYLQKENIIDESGMPKERFSAEFPKEGPSILRIQQVVRGDSAAYFCASSSVQASGNTIYFGEGSWLTVV.

As to this clone: The read falls 3 residues short of the CDR3 end, and the missing part is taken from the germline J gene. The rearrangement uses TRBV7-2 and TRBJ2-3; 7 positions agree with TRBD2. This CDR3 is built from 14 residues. Germline CDR1 is SGHTA and CDR2 is FQGNSA. V shed 3 bases and J 6 bases; nucleotides not matched to a gene: 6. The CDR3 sequence is CASSLAGLGDTQYF. CDR3 bases read: TGTGCCAGCAGCTTGGCCGGACTAGGTGATACG.

CDR3 DNA, as far as it was read: TGTGCCAGCAGTTGGGTCCCGAGGGATGGC. Its protein is CASSWVPRDG. The full CDR3 protein is CASSWVPRDGYTF. J is TRBJ1-2 and V is TRBV6-2 or TRBV6-3, with D hard to call. The CDR3 is cut off 3 residues early in the read; its end comes from the germline J gene. The CDR3 sequence is 13 residues long. Trimming removed 4 bases from V and 6 bases from J, with 12 bases in between. Germline assignment: CDR1 MNHEY and CDR2 SVGEGT.

Remarks on this clone: The read comes to an end 3 residues before the CDR3 does, leaving the germline J gene to fill in the end. Other DNA sequences from this sample encode an identical CDR3 as well. This chain links TRBV18 with TRBJ2-7; 7 bases are shared with TRBD2. With V trimmed by 1 base and J by 3 bases, 12 bases remained unmatched. CDR3 length equals 17 residues. The germline CDR1 and CDR2 sequences are KGHSH and LQKENI. The CDR3 loop is CASSPLAGTPMGYEQYF. The sequenced CDR3 bases are TGTGCCAGCTCACCACTAGCGGGCACCCCGATGGGCTACGAG.

CDR3 DNA (partial): TGCGCCAGCAGCGTCCCAGGAACCGGGGAG. It specifies CASSVPGTGE. The whole CDR3 region reads CASSVPGTGELFF. The genes are TRBV5-1 and TRBJ2-2, with D unresolved. The sequence runs out 3 residues before the end of the CDR3; the remainder is reconstructed from the germline J gene. The V end was cut by 4 bases, the J end by 5 bases, with 9 bases between. Looked up from germline, CDR1 is SGHRS and CDR2 is YFSETQ. The CDR3 is 13 residues long.

With regard to this clone: The CDR3 end lies 3 residues beyond the end of the read and is filled in from the germline J gene. The chain is built from TRBV19 and TRBJ2-2; 10 bases line up with TRBD1. CDR1 and CDR2 (germline): LNHDA, SQIVND (reference sequence). V was clipped by 3 bases and J by 6 bases; unmatched bases: 4. The CDR3 consists of 15 residues. The CDR3 protein is CASSIPGQGPGELFF. The part of the CDR3 DNA that was read is TGTGCCAGTAGTATTCCGGGACAGGGGCCCGGGGAG.

In regard to this clone: The read ends 3 residues shy of where the CDR3 ends; the end is completed using the germline J gene. The chain is built from TRBV11-2 and TRBJ2-3, with D possibly being TRBD2 (6 bases). The CDR3 is made up of 15 amino acids. Trimming left V 4 bases short and J 2 bases short, with 13 bases between. Looked up from germline, CDR1 is SGHAT and CDR2 is FQNNGV. The DNA read from the CDR3 is TGTGCCAGCAGCTCTACTAGCTCCTTCACAGATACG. Translated: CASSSTSSFTDT. The whole CDR3 protein reads CASSSTSSFTDTQYF.